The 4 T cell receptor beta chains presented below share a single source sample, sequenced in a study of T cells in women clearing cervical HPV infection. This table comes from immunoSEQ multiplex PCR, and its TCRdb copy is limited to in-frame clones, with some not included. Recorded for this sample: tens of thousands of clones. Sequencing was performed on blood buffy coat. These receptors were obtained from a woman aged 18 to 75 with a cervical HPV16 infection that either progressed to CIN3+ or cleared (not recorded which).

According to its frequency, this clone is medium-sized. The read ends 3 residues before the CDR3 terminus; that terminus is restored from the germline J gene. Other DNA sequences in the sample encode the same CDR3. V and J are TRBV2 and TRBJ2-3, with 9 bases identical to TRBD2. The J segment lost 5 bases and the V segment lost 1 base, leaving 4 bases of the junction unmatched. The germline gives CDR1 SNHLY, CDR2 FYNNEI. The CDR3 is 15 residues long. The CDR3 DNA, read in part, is TGTGCCAGCAGTGAAGAGCGGGGGGCCGGAGATACG. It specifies CASSEERGAGDT. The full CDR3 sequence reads CASSEERGAGDTQYF.

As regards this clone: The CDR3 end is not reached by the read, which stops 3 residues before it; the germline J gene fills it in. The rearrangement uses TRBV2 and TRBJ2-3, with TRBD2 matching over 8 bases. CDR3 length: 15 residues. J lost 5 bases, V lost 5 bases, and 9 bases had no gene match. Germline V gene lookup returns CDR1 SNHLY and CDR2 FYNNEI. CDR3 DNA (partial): TGTGCCAGCAGTTACCCGGGGGGGGGCATAGATACG. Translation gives CASSYPGGGIDT. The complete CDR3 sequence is CASSYPGGGIDTQYF.

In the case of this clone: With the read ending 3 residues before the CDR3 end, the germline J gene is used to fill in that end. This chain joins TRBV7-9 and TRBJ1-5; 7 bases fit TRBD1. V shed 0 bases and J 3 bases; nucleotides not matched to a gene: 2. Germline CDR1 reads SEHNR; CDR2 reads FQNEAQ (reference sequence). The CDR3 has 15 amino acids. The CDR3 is CASSLAGGVNQPQHF. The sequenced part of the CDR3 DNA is TGTGCCAGCAGCTTAGCAGGGGGCGTCAATCAGCCC.

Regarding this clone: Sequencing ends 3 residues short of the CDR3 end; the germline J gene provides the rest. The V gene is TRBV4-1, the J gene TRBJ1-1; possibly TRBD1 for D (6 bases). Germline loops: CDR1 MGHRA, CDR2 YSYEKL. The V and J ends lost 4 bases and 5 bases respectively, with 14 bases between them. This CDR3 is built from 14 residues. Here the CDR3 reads CASSRDLQGTEAFF. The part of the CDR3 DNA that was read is TGCGCCAGCAGCCGGGATTTACAGGGAACTGAA.